This TCR beta chain was documented in a study of T-cell reconstitution after alpha-beta-depleted transplantation in children. The germline gives CDR1 SGHTA, CDR2 FQGTGA. This CDR3 region has 14 residues. With 4 bases removed from V and 8 bases from J, the gap between germline ends came to 17 bases. Preparation of the TCRbeta library was carried out with unique molecular identifiers. TCRdb reprocessed the PCR reads via MiXCR and lists one record per CDR3 protein. The sample lists about 460,000 distinct CDR3 sequences, roughly an eighth occurring once. The material sequenced was PBMCs from the stem cell graft donor, taken from the stem cell graft. The chain links TRBV7-3 to TRBJ2-5; D possibly corresponds to TRBD1 (6 bases). This receptor was obtained from a human donor who donated a stem cell graft to a child with combined immunodeficiency. CDR3: CASSSGHGFETQYF. For the CDR3, the DNA is TGTGCCAGCAGCTCGGGACACGGCTTTGAAACCCAGTACTTC.